The sequence of this TCR beta chain was determined in a study of shared clonotypes between healthy human individuals. Study observations and caveats: Sorted-subset sequencing was shown by rarefaction to be incomplete despite large depth.

Sequencing was performed with immunoSEQ multiplex PCR; in TCRdb, only in-frame clones are kept and a portion is missing. Of about 2.3 million clones in the sample, 90% to 95% are singletons; the top ten hold under 0.45%. Comment on this clone: Its specificity is not known.

Germline V gene lookup returns CDR1 SGHAT and CDR2 FQNNGV. J lost 10 bases, V lost 4 bases, and 11 bases had no gene match. This CDR3 has 15 residues. Naive CD45RA+ and memory CD45RA-negative subsets were split from CD4+ cells. This sequence joins TRBV11-2 and TRBJ2-1, with TRBD2 identical over 9 bases. The origin of this receptor is a man aged 18-30 years in good health. Some clones in this sample may be carry-over from other donors' samples. Sequenced material: naive CD4+ T cells from PBMCs. Subset reported: CD45RA+ positively selected. The CDR3 loop is CASSWVAGEFGEQFF. The DNA for the CDR3 is TGTGCCAGCAGCTGGGTAGCGGGAGAATTCGGCGAGCAGTTCTTC. Full variable domain (missing parts from reference TRBV11-2 and TRBJ2-1): EAGVAQSPRYKIIEKRQSVAFWCNPISGHATLYWYQQILGQGPKLLIQFQNNGVVDDSQLPKDRFSAERLKGVDSTLKIQPAKLEDSAVYLCASSWVAGEFGEQFFGPGTRLTVL.